Each of the 6 T cell receptor beta chains below was sequenced from the same sample in a study of synovial regulatory T cells in juvenile arthritis. The repertoire was sequenced with immunoSEQ multiplex PCR; TCRdb's copy has only in-frame clones and lacks some. The sample includes 7,500 to 10,000 clones. The sample taken for sequencing was Treg cells from blood. The subset here: remaining (HLA-DR-negative) circulating blood Treg cells. All receptors derive from a donor between 2 and 29 years old with juvenile idiopathic arthritis.

The genes are TRBV6-6 and TRBJ2-7; TCRdb reports TRBD1, a call that lacks DNA to check it against. The CDR3 covers 14 residues. No DNA appears here. Germline assignment: CDR1 MNHNY and CDR2 SVGAGI (reference sequence). CDR3 in amino acids: CASSPPGQLYEQYF.

The chain is built from TRBV6-5 and TRBJ1-5. This CDR3 contains 13 residues. The coding DNA is unavailable. The germline V gene has CDR1 MNHEY and CDR2 SVGAGI. CDR3: CASSYSTGQPQHF.

The chain combines TRBV4-3 with TRBJ1-2. This CDR3 has 15 residues. DNA is not recorded here. CDR1 and CDR2 (germline): LGHNA, YSLEER. The CDR3 spells CASSQDPLGTLGYTF.

The CDR3 spells CASSLGDISSGNTIYF. The V call is TRBV5-1, the J call TRBJ1-3; TCRdb designates TRBD1, a call that cannot be tested without DNA. Germline loops: CDR1 SGHRS, CDR2 YFSETQ. This CDR3 is built from 16 residues. No nucleotide data were recorded.

This chain connects TRBV10-3 to TRBJ1-1; the TRBD1 assignment by TCRdb is unverifiable without DNA. This CDR3 contains 13 residues. The nucleotide record is missing. The germline V gene has CDR1 ENHRY and CDR2 SYGVKD. The CDR3 protein is CAISEVRAAEAFF.

The V and J genes are TRBV19 and TRBJ1-3. The germline V gene has CDR1 LNHDA and CDR2 SQIVND (reference sequence). This CDR3 is 15 amino acids long. Only the protein is on record. CDR3 amino acids: CASSIRGMTGNTIYF.